This T cell receptor beta chain originates from a study of T cells in Graves' hyperthyroidism and ophthalmopathy. Turning to the study itself: The initial diagnosis was the point when peripheral blood was collected, ahead of any treatment.

This clonotype was observed many times. Patients were aged 18 to 65, had disease duration under 2 months, and had newly diagnosed hyperthyroidism. Exclusions: uncontrolled infection, other autoimmune disease, pregnancy, lactation. Authors of the study amplified TCR beta CDR3 regions from RNA transcripts. First-round RT-PCR with HTBI primers amplified the TCR CDR3 region. TCRdb analysed the multiplex PCR reads with MiXCR anew, one entry per CDR3 protein. The table shows around 350,000 distinct CDR3 sequences, with 15% to 17% occurring only once. The sequence was collected from a woman aged 18-29 years with Graves' hyperthyroidism that later progressed to Graves' ophthalmopathy. The specimen sequenced was blood.

The CDR3 DNA reads as TGCGCCAGCAGCTTTTCGAGGGGCTCGGAGGACAATGAGCAGTTCTTC. This gives the protein CASSFSRGSEDNEQFF. The chain links TRBV5-1 to TRBJ2-1; the D gene could be TRBD1 or TRBD2 (5 bases each). V was cut by 2 bases and J by 5 bases, with 17 bases left in between. The CDR3 extends over 16 amino acids. Per the germline V gene, CDR1 is SGHRS and CDR2 is YFSETQ.